This T cell receptor beta chain is drawn from a study of blood T cell repertoires in COVID-19. Study in general: Specimens from acute and convalescent COVID-19 originated in the United States, Italy and Spain. PBMCs, B-cell-depleted T cells, or T cells were the source of the cDNA or gDNA that made up the material.

CDR3 length: 13 residues. Germline V gene sequence: CDR1 SGHKS, CDR2 YYEKEE (reference sequence). V lost 3 bases and J lost 11, with 12 bases in between. Original data processing: Amplification of reference gene primers provided the estimated nucleated cell counts. Profiled with immunoSEQ multiplex PCR; TCRdb holds only in-frame clones, not every one. For V, J and clone size, that table is used; D and trimming come from the DNA. This sample has about 87,000 clones, with roughly 76% found just once. This sequence originates from a woman older than 75 with active or convalescent COVID-19. Sequencing was done on a sample of peripheral blood. This chain connects TRBV5-5 to TRBJ2-6, with unresolved D. The CDR3 here is CASSSEALDVLTF. CDR3 DNA sequence: TGTGCCAGCAGCTCGGAAGCCCTAGACGTCCTGACTTTC.